This note documents a single T cell receptor beta chain sequence. This specimen comes from a study of CD8 T cells in Susac syndrome. CD8+ and CD4+ T cells from blood underwent TCR beta sequencing. TEMRA cells were FACS-enriched and CD8+ and CD4+ T cells negatively isolated. An input of roughly 0.5 to 1 ug of RNA was subjected to reverse transcription using random hexamers. In TCRdb, the immunoSEQ multiplex PCR reads were re-called with MiXCR into one record per CDR3 protein. The sample has about 430,000 distinct CDR3 sequences; 85% to 90% are singletons. The CDR3 runs 16 residues. V lost 4 bases, J lost 0 bases, and 11 bases lay in between. CDR1 and CDR2 (germline): SGHNT, YYREEE (reference sequence).

The specimen sequenced was CD8+ T cells from PBMCs. The gene calls are TRBV5-4 and TRBJ1-6; possibly TRBD1 for D (5 bases). The TCR originated in a human donor with multiple sclerosis. This CDR3 is CASSGDPSSYNSPLHF. The DNA for the CDR3 is TGTGCCAGCAGCGGGGACCCGAGCTCCTATAATTCACCCCTCCACTTT.